This TCR beta chain was identified in a study of cytomegalovirus exposure and HLA in healthy donors. At the level of the study: The study placed about 86% of its 398 genotyped donors in the Caucasian-associated ancestry cluster.

13 Jbeta primers and 60 Vbeta primers were used for the PCR. This table comes from immunoSEQ multiplex PCR, and its TCRdb copy is limited to in-frame clones, with some not included. Here the sample spans some 160,000 clones, approximately 80% being singletons. Study-level findings and limits: Among TCR beta chains, those listed as cytomegalovirus-associated numbered over 150. Earlier findings revealed that most TCR beta V segments proved productive either about 87% or about 30% of the time. Accurate HLA-A and HLA-B prediction from TCR beta sequences was reported for most subjects.

V was clipped by 0 bases and J by 2 bases, with 15 bases between them. The CDR3 sequence is 16 residues long. Germline CDR1 is GTSNPN and CDR2 is SVGIG (reference sequence). A remark on this clone: Its antigen is still unknown.

The genes are TRBV30 and TRBJ2-3, with D perhaps matching TRBD1 (6 bases). The receptor's source is a middle-aged woman in good health and CMV-seropositive. Sequenced input: PBMCs. CDR3 in DNA: TGTGCCTGGAGTGTACCCCCGGACAGCCCCACAGATACGCAGTATTTT. It encodes CAWSVPPDSPTDTQYF.